This T cell receptor beta chain was sequenced during a study of blood T cell repertoires in COVID-19. The V gene lost 5 bases and the J gene lost 3 bases, with 14 bases spanning the gap. The V gene's germline CDR1 is SGHTS and CDR2 YDEGEE. The CDR3 sequence is 14 residues long. In the study's own analysis: Amplification of reference gene primers provided the estimated nucleated cell counts. Measured with immunoSEQ multiplex PCR; TCRdb has only the in-frame clones, and not every one. That table gives V, J and clone size, and the DNA gave D and trimming. In the table there are almost 400,000 clones, over 75% of which are singletons.

This chain links TRBV5-8 with TRBJ1-1, with D possibly matching TRBD1 (6 bases). The origin of this receptor is a woman aged 55-70 years with COVID-19, enrolled during active disease. Sequencing input: peripheral blood. CDR3 loop: CASSKQGWDTEAFF. The CDR3 nucleotides read TGTGCCAGCAGTAAACAGGGTTGGGACACTGAAGCTTTCTTT.